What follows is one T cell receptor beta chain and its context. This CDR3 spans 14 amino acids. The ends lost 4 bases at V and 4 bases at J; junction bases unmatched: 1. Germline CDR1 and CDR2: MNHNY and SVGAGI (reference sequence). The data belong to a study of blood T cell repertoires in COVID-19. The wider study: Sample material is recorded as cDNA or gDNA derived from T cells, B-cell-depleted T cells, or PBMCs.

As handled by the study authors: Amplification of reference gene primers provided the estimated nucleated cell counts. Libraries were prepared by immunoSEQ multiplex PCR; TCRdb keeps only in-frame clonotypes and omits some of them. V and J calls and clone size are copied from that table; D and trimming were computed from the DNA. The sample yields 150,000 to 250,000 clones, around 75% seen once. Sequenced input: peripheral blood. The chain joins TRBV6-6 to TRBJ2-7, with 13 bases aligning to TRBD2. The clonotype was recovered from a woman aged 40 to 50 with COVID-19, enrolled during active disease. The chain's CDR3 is CASSWTSGSYEQYF. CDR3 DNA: TGTGCCAGCAGTTGGACTAGCGGGAGTTACGAGCAGTACTTC.